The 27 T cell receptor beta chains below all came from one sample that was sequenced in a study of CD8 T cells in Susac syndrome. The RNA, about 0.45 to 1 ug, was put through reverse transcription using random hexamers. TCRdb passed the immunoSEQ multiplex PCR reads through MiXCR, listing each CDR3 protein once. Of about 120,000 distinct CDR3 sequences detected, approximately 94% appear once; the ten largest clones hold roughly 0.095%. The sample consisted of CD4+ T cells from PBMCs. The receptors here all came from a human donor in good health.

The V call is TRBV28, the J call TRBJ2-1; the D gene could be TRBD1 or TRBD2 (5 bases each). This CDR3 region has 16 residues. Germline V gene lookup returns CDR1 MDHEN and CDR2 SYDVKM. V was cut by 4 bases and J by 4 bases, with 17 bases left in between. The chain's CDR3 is CASSSLSTRGYNEQFF. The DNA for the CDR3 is TGTGCCAGCAGTTCACTTTCGACGAGGGGATACAATGAGCAGTTCTTC.

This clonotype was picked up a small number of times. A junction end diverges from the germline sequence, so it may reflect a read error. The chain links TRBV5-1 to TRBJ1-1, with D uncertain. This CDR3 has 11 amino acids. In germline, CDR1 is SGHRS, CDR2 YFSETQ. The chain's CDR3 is CASSLGTEAFF. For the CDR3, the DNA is TGTGCCAGCAGTTTGGGAACTGAAGCTTTCTTT.

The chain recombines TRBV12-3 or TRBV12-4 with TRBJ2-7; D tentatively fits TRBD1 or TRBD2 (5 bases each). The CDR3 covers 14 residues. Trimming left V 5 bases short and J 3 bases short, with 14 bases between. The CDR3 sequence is CASSRPGPIYEQYF. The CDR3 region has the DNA TGTGCCAGCAGTCGTCCGGGACCTATCTACGAGCAGTACTTC.

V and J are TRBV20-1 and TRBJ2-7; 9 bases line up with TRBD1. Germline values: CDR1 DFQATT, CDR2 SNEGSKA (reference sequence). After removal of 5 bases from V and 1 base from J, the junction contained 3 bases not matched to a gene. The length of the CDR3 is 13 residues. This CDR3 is CSASTGGSYEQYF. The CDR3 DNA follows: TGCAGTGCTTCGACAGGGGGATCCTACGAGCAGTACTTC.

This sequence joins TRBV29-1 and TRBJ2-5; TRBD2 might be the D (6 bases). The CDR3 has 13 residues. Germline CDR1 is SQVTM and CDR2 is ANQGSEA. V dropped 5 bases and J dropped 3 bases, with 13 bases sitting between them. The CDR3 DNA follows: TGCAGCGTTAAACGGCGGGAAGAAGAGACCCAGTACTTC. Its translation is CSVKRREEETQYF.

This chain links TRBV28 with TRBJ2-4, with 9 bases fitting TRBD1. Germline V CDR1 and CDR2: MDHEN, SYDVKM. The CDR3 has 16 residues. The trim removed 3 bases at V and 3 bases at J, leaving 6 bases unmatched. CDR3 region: CASSFFGTGNKNIQYF. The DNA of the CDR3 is TGTGCCAGCAGTTTCTTCGGGACAGGGAACAAAAACATTCAGTACTTC.

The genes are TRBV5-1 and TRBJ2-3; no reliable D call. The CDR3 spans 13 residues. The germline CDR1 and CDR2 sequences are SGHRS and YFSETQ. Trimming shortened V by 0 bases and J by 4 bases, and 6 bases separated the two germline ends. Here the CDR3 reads CASSLDWSDTQYF. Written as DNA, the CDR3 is TGCGCCAGCAGCTTGGATTGGTCAGATACGCAGTATTTT.

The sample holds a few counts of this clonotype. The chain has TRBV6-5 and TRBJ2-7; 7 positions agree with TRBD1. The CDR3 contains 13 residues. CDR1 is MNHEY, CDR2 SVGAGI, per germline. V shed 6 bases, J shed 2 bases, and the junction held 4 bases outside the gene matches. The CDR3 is CASSPDRAYEQYF. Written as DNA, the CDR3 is TGTGCCAGCAGCCCTGACAGGGCCTACGAGCAGTACTTC.

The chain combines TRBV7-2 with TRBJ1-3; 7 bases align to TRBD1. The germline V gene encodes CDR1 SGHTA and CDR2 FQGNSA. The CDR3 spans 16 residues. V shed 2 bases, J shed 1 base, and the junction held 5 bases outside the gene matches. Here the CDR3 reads CASSLPTTGSGNTIYF. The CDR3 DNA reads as TGTGCCAGCAGCTTACCCACGACAGGGTCTGGAAACACCATATATTTT.

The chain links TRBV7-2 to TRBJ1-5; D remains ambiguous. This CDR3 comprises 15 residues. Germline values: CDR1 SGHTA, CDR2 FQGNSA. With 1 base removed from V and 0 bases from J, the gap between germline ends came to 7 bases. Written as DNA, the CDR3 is TGTGCCAGCAGCTTAGAACGGTATAGCAATCAGCCCCAGCATTTT. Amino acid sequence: CASSLERYSNQPQHF.

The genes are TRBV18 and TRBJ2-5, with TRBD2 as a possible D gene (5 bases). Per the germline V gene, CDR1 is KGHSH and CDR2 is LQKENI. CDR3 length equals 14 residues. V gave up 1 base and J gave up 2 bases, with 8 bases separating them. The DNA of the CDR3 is TGTGCCAGCTCACCACTAGCGCGACAAGAGACCCAGTACTTC. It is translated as CASSPLARQETQYF.

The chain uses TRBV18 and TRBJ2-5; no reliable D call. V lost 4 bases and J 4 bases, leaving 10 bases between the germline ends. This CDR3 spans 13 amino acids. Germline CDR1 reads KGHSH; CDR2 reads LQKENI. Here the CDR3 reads CASSQAPIETQYF. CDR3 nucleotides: TGTGCCAGCTCACAGGCCCCTATAGAGACCCAGTACTTC.

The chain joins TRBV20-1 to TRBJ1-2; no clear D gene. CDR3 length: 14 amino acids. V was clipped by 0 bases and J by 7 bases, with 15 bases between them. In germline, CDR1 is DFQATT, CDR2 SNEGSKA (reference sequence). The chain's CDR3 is CSARDSMVPTGYTF. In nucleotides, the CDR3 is TGCAGTGCTAGAGACTCAATGGTTCCCACTGGCTACACCTTC.

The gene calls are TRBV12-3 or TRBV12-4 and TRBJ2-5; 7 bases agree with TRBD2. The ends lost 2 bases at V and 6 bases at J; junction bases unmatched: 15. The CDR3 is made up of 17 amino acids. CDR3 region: CASSLLASGRVAKTQYF. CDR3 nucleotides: TGTGCCAGCAGTTTACTGGCTAGCGGTCGCGTGGCCAAGACCCAGTACTTC.

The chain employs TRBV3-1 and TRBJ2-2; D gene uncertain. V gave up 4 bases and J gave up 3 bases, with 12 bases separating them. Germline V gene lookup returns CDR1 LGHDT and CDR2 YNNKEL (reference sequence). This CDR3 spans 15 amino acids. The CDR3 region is CASSPQGGYTGELFF. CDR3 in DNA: TGTGCCAGCAGCCCTCAAGGCGGATACACCGGGGAGCTGTTTTTT.

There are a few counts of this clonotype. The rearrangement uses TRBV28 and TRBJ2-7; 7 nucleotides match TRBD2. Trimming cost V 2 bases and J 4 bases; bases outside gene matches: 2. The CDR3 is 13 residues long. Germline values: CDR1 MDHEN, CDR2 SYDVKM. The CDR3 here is CASSLGGGYEQYF. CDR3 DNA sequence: TGTGCCAGCAGTTTAGGGGGGGGATACGAGCAGTACTTC.

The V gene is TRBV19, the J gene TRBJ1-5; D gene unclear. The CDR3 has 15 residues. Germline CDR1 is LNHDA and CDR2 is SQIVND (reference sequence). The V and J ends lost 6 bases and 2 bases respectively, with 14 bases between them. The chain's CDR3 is CASSPRPEGNQPQHF. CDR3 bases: TGTGCCAGTAGCCCTCGGCCGGAGGGCAATCAGCCCCAGCATTTT.

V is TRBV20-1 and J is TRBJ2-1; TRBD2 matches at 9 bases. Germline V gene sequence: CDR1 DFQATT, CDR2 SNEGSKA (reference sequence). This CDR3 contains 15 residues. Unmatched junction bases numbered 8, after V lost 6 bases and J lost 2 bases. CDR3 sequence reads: CSAEVAGDAYNEQFF. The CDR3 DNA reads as TGCAGTGCGGAGGTAGCGGGAGACGCCTACAATGAGCAGTTCTTC.

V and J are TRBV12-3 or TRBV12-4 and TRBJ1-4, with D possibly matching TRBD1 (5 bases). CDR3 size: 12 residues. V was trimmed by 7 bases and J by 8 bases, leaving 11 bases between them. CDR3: CASTDDSEKLFF. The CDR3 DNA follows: TGTGCCAGCACCGATGACAGCGAAAAACTGTTTTTT.

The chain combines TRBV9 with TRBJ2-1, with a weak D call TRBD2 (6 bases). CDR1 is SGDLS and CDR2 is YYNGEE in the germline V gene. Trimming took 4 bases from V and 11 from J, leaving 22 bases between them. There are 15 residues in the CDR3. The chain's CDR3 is CASSLSSERVGKQFF. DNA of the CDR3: TGTGCCAGCAGCCTTTCTAGCGAGAGGGTGGGGAAGCAGTTCTTC.

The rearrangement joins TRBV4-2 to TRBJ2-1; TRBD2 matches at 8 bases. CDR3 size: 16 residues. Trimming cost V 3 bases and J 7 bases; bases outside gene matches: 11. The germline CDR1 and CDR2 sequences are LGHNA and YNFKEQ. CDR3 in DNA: TGTGCCAGCAGCCACCTCGGGAGGGCCGGAGTAAATGAGCAGTTCTTC. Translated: CASSHLGRAGVNEQFF.

In DNA form, the CDR3 reads TGCAGCGCCCTCTTCGAGACTAGCACAGATACGCAGTATTTT. This sequence encodes CSALFETSTDTQYF. The chain uses TRBV29-1 and TRBJ2-3; D is undetermined. This CDR3 comprises 14 residues. Trimming removed 7 bases at V and 0 bases at J, with 14 bases between. Germline CDR1 and CDR2: SQVTM and ANQGSEA.

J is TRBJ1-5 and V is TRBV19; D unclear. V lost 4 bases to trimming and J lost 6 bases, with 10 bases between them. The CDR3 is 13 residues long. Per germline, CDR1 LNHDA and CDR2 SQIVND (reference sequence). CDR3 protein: CASSKVGTQPQHF. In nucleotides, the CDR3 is TGTGCCAGTAGTAAAGTCGGAACTCAGCCCCAGCATTTT.

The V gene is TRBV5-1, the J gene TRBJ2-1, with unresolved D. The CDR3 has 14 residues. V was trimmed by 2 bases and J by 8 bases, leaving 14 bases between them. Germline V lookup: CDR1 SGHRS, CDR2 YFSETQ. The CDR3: CASSLGFTEDEQFF. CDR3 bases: TGCGCCAGCAGCTTAGGTTTTACAGAGGATGAGCAGTTCTTC. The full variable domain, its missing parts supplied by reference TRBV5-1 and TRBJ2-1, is KAGVTQTPRYLIKTRGQQVTLSCSPISGHRSVSWYQQTPGQGLQFLFEYFSETQRNKGNFPGRFSGRQFSNSRSEMNVSTLELGDSALYLCASSLGFTEDEQFFGPGTRLTVL.

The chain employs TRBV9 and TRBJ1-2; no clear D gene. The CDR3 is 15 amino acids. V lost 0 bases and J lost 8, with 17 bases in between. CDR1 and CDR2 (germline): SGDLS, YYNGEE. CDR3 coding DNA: TGTGCCAGCAGCGTAGAGCGGGCAGATTCGGGCGGCTACACCTTC. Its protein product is CASSVERADSGGYTF.

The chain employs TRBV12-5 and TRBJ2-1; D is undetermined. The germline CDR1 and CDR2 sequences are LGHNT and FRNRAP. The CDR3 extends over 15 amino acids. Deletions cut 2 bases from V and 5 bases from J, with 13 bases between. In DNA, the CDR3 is TGTGCTAGTGGTTTGTCGGCGGCAGGAGACAATGAGCAGTTCTTC. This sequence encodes CASGLSAAGDNEQFF. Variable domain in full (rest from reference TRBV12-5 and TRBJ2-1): DARVTQTPRHKVTEMGQEVTMRCQPILGHNTVFWYRQTMMQGLELLAYFRNRAPLDDSGMPKDRFSAEMPDATLATLKIQPSEPRDSAVYFCASGLSAAGDNEQFFGPGTRLTVL.

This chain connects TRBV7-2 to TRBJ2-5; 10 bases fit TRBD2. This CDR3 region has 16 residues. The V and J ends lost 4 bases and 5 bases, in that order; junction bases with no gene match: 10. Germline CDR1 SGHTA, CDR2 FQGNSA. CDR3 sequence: CASSSRALAGAETQYF. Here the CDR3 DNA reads TGTGCCAGCAGCTCTAGGGCCCTAGCGGGAGCCGAGACCCAGTACTTC.